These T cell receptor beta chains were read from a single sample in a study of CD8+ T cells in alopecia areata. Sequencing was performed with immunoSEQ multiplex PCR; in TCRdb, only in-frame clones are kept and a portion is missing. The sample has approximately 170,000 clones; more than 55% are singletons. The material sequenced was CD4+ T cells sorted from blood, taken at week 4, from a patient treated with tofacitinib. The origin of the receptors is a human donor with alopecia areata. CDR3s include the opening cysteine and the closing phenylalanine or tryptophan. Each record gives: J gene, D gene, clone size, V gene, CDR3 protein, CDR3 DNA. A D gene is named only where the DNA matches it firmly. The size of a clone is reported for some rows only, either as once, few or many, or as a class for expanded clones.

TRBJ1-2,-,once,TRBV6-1,CASSTGTNYGYTF,TGTGCCAGCAGCACCGGGACTAACTATGGCTACACCTTC
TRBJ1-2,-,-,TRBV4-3,CASSQDAQGDYGYTF,TGCGCCAGCAGCCAAGACGCGCAGGGTGACTATGGCTACACCTTC
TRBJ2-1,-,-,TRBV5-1,CASSLDYLYNEQFF,TGCGCCAGCAGCTTAGACTACCTCTACAATGAGCAGTTCTTC
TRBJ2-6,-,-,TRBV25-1,CASTWAGANVLTF,TGTGCCAGCACCTGGGCTGGGGCCAACGTCCTGACTTTC
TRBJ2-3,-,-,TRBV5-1,CASAPGTARTDTQYF,TGCGCCAGCGCCCCGGGGACGGCTAGGACAGATACGCAGTATTTT
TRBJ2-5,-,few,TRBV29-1,CSVEDMGRGVQETQYF,TGCAGCGTTGAAGATATGGGCAGGGGAGTACAAGAGACCCAGTACTTC
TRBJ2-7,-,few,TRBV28,CASSGVLRTSPGQYF,TGTGCCAGCAGTGGGGTTCTTAGGACCTCTCCGGGGCAGTACTTC
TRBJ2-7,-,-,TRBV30,CAWSDPRKSSYEQYF,TGTGCCTGGAGTGATCCTAGAAAGAGTTCCTACGAGCAGTACTTC
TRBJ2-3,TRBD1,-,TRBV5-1,CASSQQGIKQYF,TGCGCCAGCAGCCAACAGGGGATTAAGCAGTATTTT
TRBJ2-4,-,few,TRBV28,CATWGSGYIQYF,TGTGCCACGTGGGGGTCCGGGTACATTCAGTACTTC
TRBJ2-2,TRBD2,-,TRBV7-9,CASSSGSGLAVIAGELFF,TGTGCCAGCAGCTCAGGGTCCGGACTAGCGGTCATAGCCGGGGAGCTGTTTTTT
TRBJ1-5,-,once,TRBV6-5,CASSRQGGQPQHF,TGTGCCAGCAGCCGTCAGGGTGGCCAGCCCCAGCATTTT
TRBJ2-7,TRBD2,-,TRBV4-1,CASSQDTPAGGMPGGLYEQYF,TGCGCCAGCAGCCAAGATACCCCAGCGGGAGGGATGCCCGGTGGTCTATACGAGCAGTACTTC
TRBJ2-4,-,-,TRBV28,CASSPDRAKNIQYF,TGTGCCAGCAGTCCCGATAGAGCCAAAAACATTCAGTACTTC
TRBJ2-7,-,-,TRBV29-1,CSVGLVSGQYF,TGCAGCGTTGGCCTGGTCTCCGGGCAGTACTTC
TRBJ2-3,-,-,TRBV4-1,CASSRPFTDTQYF,TGCGCCAGCAGCCGCCCGTTCACAGATACGCAGTATTTT
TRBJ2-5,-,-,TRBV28,CASSTPNGETQYF,TGTGCCAGCAGTACCCCAAATGGGGAGACCCAGTACTTC
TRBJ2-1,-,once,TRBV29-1,CSVVRGGNEQFF,TGCAGCGTTGTGAGGGGTGGTAATGAGCAGTTCTTC
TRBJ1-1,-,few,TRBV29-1,CSAEAENTEAFF,TGCAGCGCGGAGGCCGAAAACACTGAAGCTTTCTTT
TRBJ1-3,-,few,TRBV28,CASNGGNGNTIYF,TGTGCCAGCAACGGGGGGAATGGAAACACCATATATTTT
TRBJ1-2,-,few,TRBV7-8,CASSSQRGGYTF,TGTGCCAGCAGCTCCCAACGGGGTGGCTACACCTTC
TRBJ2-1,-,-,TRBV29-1,CSARGVSEQFF,TGCAGCGCTAGGGGGGTTAGTGAGCAGTTCTTC
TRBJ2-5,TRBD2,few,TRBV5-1,CASNILAGSGETQYF,TGCGCCAGCAACATTCTAGCGGGATCCGGCGAGACCCAGTACTTC
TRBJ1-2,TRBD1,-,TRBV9,CASSGTDRGIYGYTF,TGTGCCAGCAGCGGAACAGACAGGGGCATATATGGCTACACCTTC
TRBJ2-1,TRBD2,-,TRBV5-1,CASSSGTSAYNEQFF,TGCGCCAGCAGCTCCGGGACTAGCGCTTACAATGAGCAGTTCTTC
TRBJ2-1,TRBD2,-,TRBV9,CASSVAGAGGPPYNEQFF,TGTGCCAGCAGCGTAGCCGGCGCGGGAGGGCCGCCCTACAATGAGCAGTTCTTC
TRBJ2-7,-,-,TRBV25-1,CASSDSPAPGQQYF,TGTGCCAGCAGTGACTCACCTGCACCGGGACAGCAGTACTTC
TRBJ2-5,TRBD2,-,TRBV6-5,CASSYSGLAGETQYF,TGTGCCAGCAGTTACTCGGGACTAGCGGGAGAGACCCAGTACTTC
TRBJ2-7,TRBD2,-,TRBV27,CASSPGSGRYEQYF,TGTGCCTCCTCCCCGGGCAGCGGGAGGTACGAGCAGTACTTC
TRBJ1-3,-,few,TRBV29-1,CSVEGRALPGNTIYF,TGCAGCGTTGAGGGCCGCGCACTACCTGGAAACACCATATATTTT
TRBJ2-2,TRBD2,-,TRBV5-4,CASSTGLAGDTGELFF,TGTGCCAGCAGCACCGGACTAGCGGGAGACACCGGGGAGCTGTTTTTT
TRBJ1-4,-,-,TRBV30,CAWNPLGSVEKLFF,TGTGCCTGGAACCCCCTCGGGAGTGTTGAAAAACTGTTTTTT
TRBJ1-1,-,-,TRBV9,CASSAGGISTEAFF,TGTGCTAGCAGCGCCGGGGGCATTAGCACTGAAGCTTTCTTT
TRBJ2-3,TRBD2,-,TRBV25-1,CASSEGTSGRNTQYF,TGTGCCAGCAGTGAAGGGACTAGCGGGAGAAATACGCAGTATTTT
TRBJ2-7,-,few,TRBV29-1,CSVSGTVNEQYF,TGCAGCGTATCCGGGACGGTGAACGAGCAGTACTTC
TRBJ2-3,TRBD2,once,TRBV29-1,CSGLAGVDTQYF,TGCAGCGGACTAGCGGGAGTAGATACGCAGTATTTT
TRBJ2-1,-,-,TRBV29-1,CSVGSENRFF,TGCAGCGTGGGGTCCGAAAACCGGTTCTTC
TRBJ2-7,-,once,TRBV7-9,CASSQRGEQYF,TGTGCCAGCAGCCAACGGGGCGAGCAGTACTTC
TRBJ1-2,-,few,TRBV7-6,CASSLDSGGGYTF,TGTGCCAGCAGCTTAGATTCCGGCGGTGGCTACACCTTC